These T cell receptor beta chains were read from a single sample in a study of blood T cell repertoires in COVID-19. Profiled with immunoSEQ multiplex PCR; TCRdb holds only in-frame clones, not every one. The table records roughly 150,000 clones, approximately 85% of them present only once. The sequencing input was peripheral blood. The source of these receptors is a woman of 80 years or more with acute or convalescent COVID-19. Each CDR3 is given with its conserved first and last residue. A D gene is named only where the DNA matches it firmly. The size entry is marked missing in some rows and otherwise reads once, few, many or a size class.

clone_size	d_call	v_call	j_call	cdr3_nt	cdr3_aa
NA	NA	TRBV28	TRBJ2-7	TGTGCCAGCAGTTTCCCTCATACCGGGTACGAGCAGTACTTC	CASSFPHTGYEQYF
NA	TRBD2	TRBV19	TRBJ2-3	TGTGCCAGTACCCTGCGGGGGATGAACACAGATACGCAGTATTTT	CASTLRGMNTDTQYF
NA	TRBD1	TRBV7-8	TRBJ1-4	TGTGCCAGCAGCTCTCAAAGGGGACAGCCTAATGAAAAACTGTTTTTT	CASSSQRGQPNEKLFF
NA	NA	TRBV9	TRBJ1-5	TGTGCCAGCAGCTTGACCGGCGGTCAGCCCCAGCATTTT	CASSLTGGQPQHF
NA	TRBD1	TRBV5-5	TRBJ2-7	TGTGCCAGCAGCGGGACAGGGAGCTACGAGCAGTACTTC	CASSGTGSYEQYF
NA	NA	TRBV30	TRBJ1-2	TGTGCCTGGAGTAAGGGCAGGGACTCCTATGGCTACACCTTC	CAWSKGRDSYGYTF
NA	TRBD1	TRBV13	TRBJ1-2	TGTGCCAGCAGCTTTGGACAGGGAAACTATGGCTACACCTTC	CASSFGQGNYGYTF
NA	NA	TRBV4-2	TRBJ2-1	TGTGCCAGCAGCCAAGATCCCACGGCGGCCGAGCAGTTCTTC	CASSQDPTAAEQFF
NA	NA	TRBV6-1	TRBJ1-1	TGTGCCAGCAGTGAACCCAGTGAAGCTTTCTTT	CASSEPSEAFF
NA	TRBD1	TRBV5-1	TRBJ1-2	TGCGCCAGCAGCTTGGAGACAGGGATTATATATGGCTACACCTTC	CASSLETGIIYGYTF
NA	TRBD1	TRBV4-2	TRBJ1-1	TGTGCCAGCAGCCAAAGGACAGGCGTGAACACTGAAGCTTTCTTT	CASSQRTGVNTEAFF
NA	NA	TRBV24-1	TRBJ2-3	TGTGCCACCAGAGCTCAGGGGACAGATACGCAGTATTTT	CATRAQGTDTQYF
NA	NA	TRBV19	TRBJ1-5	TGTGCCAGTAGTTCAATCCTTTTAGGCAATCAGCCCCAGCATTTT	CASSSILLGNQPQHF
NA	TRBD2	TRBV2	TRBJ2-1	TGTGCCAGGGGGGGGTCAGGGGCACTAGCGGAAACAACCACCTACAATGAGCAGTTCTTC	CARGGSGALAETTTYNEQFF
few	NA	TRBV19	TRBJ1-5	TGTGCCAGTAGAGATTCGGGGAATAGCAATCAGCCCCAGCATTTT	CASRDSGNSNQPQHF
NA	NA	TRBV7-9	TRBJ1-5	TGTGCCAGCAGCCTGCAGGGTGGCCAGCCCCAGCATTTT	CASSLQGGQPQHF
NA	NA	TRBV28	TRBJ2-5	TGTGCCAGCAGTTTGACAGTAGAAGAGACCCAGTACTTC	CASSLTVEETQYF
NA	TRBD1	TRBV28	TRBJ2-7	TGTGCCAGCAGTTCGACCACGGGACAGCACTACGAGCAGTACTTC	CASSSTTGQHYEQYF
NA	NA	TRBV12-3/TRBV12-4	TRBJ2-5	TGTGCCAGCGGCTTTGGCTTGGAAGAGACCCAGTACTTC	CASGFGLEETQYF
NA	NA	TRBV18	TRBJ2-2	TGTGCCAGCTCATCATTGGCGGGTGGGCCGAACACCGGGGAGCTGTTTTTT	CASSSLAGGPNTGELFF
NA	NA	TRBV9	TRBJ1-4	TGTGCCAGCAGCTCGTCAGGGGCGGATGAAAAACTGTTTTTT	CASSSSGADEKLFF
once	TRBD1	TRBV5-1	TRBJ2-3	TGCGCCAGCAGGACAGGGCTGGATACGCAGTATTTT	CASRTGLDTQYF
NA	NA	TRBV18	TRBJ1-5	TGTGCCAGCTCACCTACTGGACAAAGCAATCAGCCCCAGCATTTT	CASSPTGQSNQPQHF
NA	TRBD1	TRBV6-5	TRBJ1-5	TGTGCCAGCACTCGGACAGGGTGGGATCAGCCCCAGCATTTT	CASTRTGWDQPQHF
NA	NA	TRBV2	TRBJ1-1	TGTGCCAGCAGGGGGCAGTGGAACACTGAAGCTTTCTTT	CASRGQWNTEAFF
few	TRBD2	TRBV3-1/TRBV3-2	TRBJ2-2	TGTGCCAGCAGCCAAATTAGGAGCGGGAGGGCATTGACCGGGGAGCTGTTTTTT	CASSQIRSGRALTGELFF
once	NA	TRBV5-5	TRBJ1-4	TGTGCCAGCAGCTTGGTGGACTTAAGTGAAAAACTGTTTTTT	CASSLVDLSEKLFF
once	TRBD1	TRBV27	TRBJ1-3	TGTGCCAGCAGTTCACAGGGGAGAGGAAACACCATATATTTT	CASSSQGRGNTIYF
NA	NA	TRBV10-3	TRBJ2-7	TGTGCCATCAGTGTCGGGGGCGAGCAGTACTTC	CAISVGGEQYF
NA	NA	TRBV6-5	TRBJ2-5	TGTGCCAGCAGCCAGGACATCAAAGAGACCCAGTACTTC	CASSQDIKETQYF
NA	TRBD1	TRBV5-1	TRBJ2-3	TGCGCCAGTAGCATGACAGGGTTTCGGGGAGATACGCAGTATTTT	CASSMTGFRGDTQYF
NA	TRBD2	TRBV24-1	TRBJ2-1	TGTGCCACCAGTGATCCCCGCGGGAGGGCATACAATGAGCAGTTCTTC	CATSDPRGRAYNEQFF
NA	NA	TRBV19	TRBJ1-2	TGTGCCAGTAGTATTAGTTCCGGACAATCCTATGGCTACACCTTC	CASSISSGQSYGYTF
NA	NA	TRBV6-5	TRBJ2-7	TGTGCCAGCAAGCGGACCGCGGATTCCGAGCAGTACTTC	CASKRTADSEQYF
few	TRBD1	TRBV7-9	TRBJ1-6	TGTGCCAGCAGCTTAGTCGAGACAGGGAATTCACCCCTCCACTTT	CASSLVETGNSPLHF
NA	NA	TRBV5-1	TRBJ2-5	TGCGCCAGCAGCTTTGGGGGGGCAGAGATACAAGAGACCCAGTACTTC	CASSFGGAEIQETQYF